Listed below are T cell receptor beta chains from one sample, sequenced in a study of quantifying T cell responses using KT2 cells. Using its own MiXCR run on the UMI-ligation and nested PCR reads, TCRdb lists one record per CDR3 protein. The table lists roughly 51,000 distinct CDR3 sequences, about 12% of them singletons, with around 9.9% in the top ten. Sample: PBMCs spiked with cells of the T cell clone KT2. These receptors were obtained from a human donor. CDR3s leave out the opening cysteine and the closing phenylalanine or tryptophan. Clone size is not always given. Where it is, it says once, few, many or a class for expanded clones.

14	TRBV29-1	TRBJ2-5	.	SVGGRLAEHQETQY
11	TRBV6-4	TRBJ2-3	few	ASSYEETDTQY
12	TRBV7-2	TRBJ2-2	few	ASSFRRRTGELF
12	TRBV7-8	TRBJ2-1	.	ASSLAGLHNEQF
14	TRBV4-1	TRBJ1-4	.	ASSQEDTGGGEKLF
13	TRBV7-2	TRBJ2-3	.	ASSYQAGGTDTQY
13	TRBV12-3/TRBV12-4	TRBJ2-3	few	ASRRVGSGTDTQY
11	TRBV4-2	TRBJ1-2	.	ASSLDRGYGYT
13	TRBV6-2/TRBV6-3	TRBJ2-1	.	ASSYGAAGNNEQF
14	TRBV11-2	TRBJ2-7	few	ASSFPPGQGRYEQY
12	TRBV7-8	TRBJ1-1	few	ASSLVPAYTEAF
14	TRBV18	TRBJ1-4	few	ASSPPTGQGCEKLF
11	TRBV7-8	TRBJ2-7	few	ASSQMSSAEQY
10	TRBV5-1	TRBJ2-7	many	ASSEGTYEQY
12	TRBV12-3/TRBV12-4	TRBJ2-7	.	ASSQPRDSYEQY
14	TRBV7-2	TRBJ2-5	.	ASKLTWGGYQETQY
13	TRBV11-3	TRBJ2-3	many	ASSPRGPNTDTQY
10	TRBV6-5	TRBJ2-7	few	ASSRRGDEQY
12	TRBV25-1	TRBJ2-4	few	ASSEGRSTHIQY
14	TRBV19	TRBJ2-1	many	ASSIIASGRNNEQF
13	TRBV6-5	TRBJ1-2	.	ASSYSTGYDYGYT
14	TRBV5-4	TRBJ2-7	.	ASSPGLAASSYEQY
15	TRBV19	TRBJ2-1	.	ASSIVGLAGAAREQF
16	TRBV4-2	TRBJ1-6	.	ASSQDSTRTAENSPLH